This is a list of T cell receptor beta chains from one sample in a study of shared clonotypes between healthy human individuals. The table came from immunoSEQ multiplex PCR; TCRdb's copy has only in-frame clones and leaves some out. The sample holds around 2.3 million clones, approximately 96% seen once. Sequenced material: naive CD4+ T cells sorted from blood. These receptor sequences come from a man younger than 30 in good health. The CDR3 runs from the conserved cysteine through the conserved F or W. Each record gives: J gene, V gene, D gene, clone size, CDR3 DNA, CDR3 protein. A D gene is named only where the DNA matches it firmly. A clone size is listed for some rows: how often the clone was seen (once, few, many), or a class if it is expanded.

J: TRBJ2-7
V: TRBV6-5
D: TRBD2
size: .
DNA: TGTGCCAGCAGTTACGCTCTAGCGGGCCTCTACGAGCAGTACTTC
CDR3: CASSYALAGLYEQYF

J: TRBJ1-1
V: TRBV6-6
D: .
size: .
DNA: TGTGCCAGCAGTTACACCCCGCGGCAGGAAAACGGAGCTTTCTTT
CDR3: CASSYTPRQENGAFF

J: TRBJ1-1
V: TRBV5-1
D: .
size: .
DNA: TGCGCCAGCAGCTCGGCGGTGGGGATTTACACTGAAGCTTTCTTT
CDR3: CASSSAVGIYTEAFF

J: TRBJ2-5
V: TRBV10-2
D: TRBD1
size: .
DNA: TGCGCCAGCAGTGAACAGGGGCGAGGAGAGACCCAGTACTTC
CDR3: CASSEQGRGETQYF

J: TRBJ1-6
V: TRBV7-9
D: .
size: .
DNA: TGTGCCAGCAGCAAAGACGGGGGTACTAATTCACCCCTCCACTTT
CDR3: CASSKDGGTNSPLHF

J: TRBJ2-5
V: TRBV6-1
D: .
size: .
DNA: TGTGCCAGCAGCCCTAGCCTTCAGCGGGAGACCCAGTACTTC
CDR3: CASSPSLQRETQYF

J: TRBJ2-3
V: TRBV7-8
D: TRBD2
size: once
DNA: TGTGCCAGCAGCTTAGTTGGTTTCGGGACTAGCGGGCAAACAGATACGCAGTATTTT
CDR3: CASSLVGFGTSGQTDTQYF

J: TRBJ1-5
V: TRBV5-1
D: TRBD1
size: .
DNA: TGCGCCAGCAGTCGGGACAGGGATGGGCCCCAGCATTTT
CDR3: CASSRDRDGPQHF

J: TRBJ1-4
V: TRBV27
D: .
size: .
DNA: TGTGCCAGCAGTTTAAACAGAAATGAAAAACTGTTTTTT
CDR3: CASSLNRNEKLFF

J: TRBJ1-1
V: TRBV29-1
D: .
size: .
DNA: TGCAGCGTTGAACTCCCCGCGAACACTGAAGCTTTCTTT
CDR3: CSVELPANTEAFF

J: TRBJ1-1
V: TRBV6-5
D: .
size: .
DNA: TGTGCCAGCAGTTCTGCGGAAGTTTGGGCTGAAGCTTTCTTT
CDR3: CASSSAEVWAEAFF

J: TRBJ2-2
V: TRBV6-1
D: TRBD1
size: .
DNA: TGTGCCAGCAGTCAAGGACAGGGTAGCCTTAACACCGGGGAGCTGTTTTTT
CDR3: CASSQGQGSLNTGELFF

J: TRBJ1-6
V: TRBV5-6
D: .
size: .
DNA: TGTGCCAGCAGCCACAACAGGGAGAATTCACCCCTCCACTTT
CDR3: CASSHNRENSPLHF

J: TRBJ2-5
V: TRBV19
D: TRBD1
size: .
DNA: TGTGCCAGTAGTAGAAACCAGGGGGTACAAGAGACCCAGTACTTC
CDR3: CASSRNQGVQETQYF

J: TRBJ2-7
V: TRBV11-2
D: TRBD2
size: .
DNA: TGTGCCAGCAGCTCCTTACGGACTAGCGGGGGAGGCGAGCAGTACTTC
CDR3: CASSSLRTSGGGEQYF

J: TRBJ2-2
V: TRBV6-1
D: TRBD1
size: .
DNA: TGTGCCAGCAGTGGGCCGGGACAGGTCACCGGGGAGCTGTTTTTT
CDR3: CASSGPGQVTGELFF

J: TRBJ2-3
V: TRBV5-1
D: TRBD1
size: .
DNA: TGCGCCAGCAGCCCGCGACAGGGGGCAGGAACAGATACGCAGTATTTT
CDR3: CASSPRQGAGTDTQYF

J: TRBJ1-3
V: TRBV11-2
D: .
size: .
DNA: TGTGCCAGCAGCGAAGTCCCCGGGCCCGCTGGAAACACCATATATTTT
CDR3: CASSEVPGPAGNTIYF

J: TRBJ2-2
V: TRBV7-7
D: TRBD2
size: .
DNA: TGTGCTAGCAGCCATGGACTAGCGGAAAACACCGGGGAGCTGTTTTTT
CDR3: CASSHGLAENTGELFF

J: TRBJ2-3
V: TRBV30
D: .
size: once
DNA: TGTGCCTGGAGACCAGGGATCGGCACAGATACGCAGTATTTT
CDR3: CAWRPGIGTDTQYF

J: TRBJ1-1
V: TRBV21-1
D: .
size: .
DNA: TGTGCCAGCAGCAAAGACTACAGGAACACTGAAGCTTTCTTT
CDR3: CASSKDYRNTEAFF

J: TRBJ2-2
V: TRBV9
D: TRBD2
size: .
DNA: TGTGCCAGCAGCCCCCTGACTAGCCAGAACACCGGGGAGCTGTTTTTT
CDR3: CASSPLTSQNTGELFF

J: TRBJ2-2
V: TRBV25-1
D: TRBD1
size: .
DNA: TGTGCCAGCAGTGACAGGGGGACCGGGGAGCTGTTTTTT
CDR3: CASSDRGTGELFF

J: TRBJ2-7
V: TRBV4-3
D: .
size: .
DNA: TGCGCCAGCAGCCAAGAGGACAGATACTACGAGCAGTACTTC
CDR3: CASSQEDRYYEQYF

J: TRBJ2-3
V: TRBV12-5
D: .
size: .
DNA: TGTGCTAGTGGTCCCTACCTAGGGTCAGGCACAGATACGCAGTATTTT
CDR3: CASGPYLGSGTDTQYF

J: TRBJ1-2
V: TRBV28
D: .
size: .
DNA: TGTGCCAGCAACGTGGGGGGGAACTATGGCTACACCTTC
CDR3: CASNVGGNYGYTF

J: TRBJ2-1
V: TRBV7-3
D: TRBD1
size: .
DNA: TGTGCCAGCAGCCCCCAGGGGGCACGTAGTGAGCAGTTCTTC
CDR3: CASSPQGARSEQFF

J: TRBJ2-7
V: TRBV5-6
D: .
size: .
DNA: TGTGCCAGCAGTTCCCGAATAGGGTTCGTCCACGAGCAGTACTTC
CDR3: CASSSRIGFVHEQYF

J: TRBJ2-1
V: TRBV11-2
D: .
size: .
DNA: TGTGCCAGCAGCCCTCAGCGGACTACGCAGTTCTTC
CDR3: CASSPQRTTQFF

J: TRBJ1-1
V: TRBV5-4
D: TRBD1
size: .
DNA: TGTGCCAGCAGTCCTGCCCGAGACAGGGGGACTTTCTTT
CDR3: CASSPARDRGTFF

J: TRBJ1-4
V: TRBV5-6
D: .
size: .
DNA: TGTGCCAGCAGCTTGACTCTCGGCGTCGCAAATGAAAAACTGTTTTTT
CDR3: CASSLTLGVANEKLFF

J: TRBJ1-1
V: TRBV28
D: TRBD1
size: .
DNA: TGTGCCAGCAGTCCTCGGGACAGGCGATACGGTGAAGCTTTCTTT
CDR3: CASSPRDRRYGEAFF

J: TRBJ2-5
V: TRBV7-2
D: TRBD1
size: once
DNA: TGTGCCGGCAGAGCACGTGGGACAGTTGGGACCCAGTACTTC
CDR3: CAGRARGTVGTQYF

J: TRBJ1-5
V: TRBV18
D: TRBD1
size: .
DNA: TGTGCCAGCTCACCGTCCGGGACAGTCAATCAGCCCCAGCATTTT
CDR3: CASSPSGTVNQPQHF

J: TRBJ2-1
V: TRBV21-1
D: .
size: .
DNA: TGTGCCAGCAGCTCTTCCGGGACAGGGACGGGCAATGAGCAGTTCTTC
CDR3: CASSSSGTGTGNEQFF

J: TRBJ1-1
V: TRBV6-1
D: .
size: .
DNA: TGTGCCAGCAGTCTGACAGAGTTCACGAACACTGAAGCTTTCTTT
CDR3: CASSLTEFTNTEAFF

J: TRBJ2-5
V: TRBV25-1
D: TRBD1
size: .
DNA: TGTGCCACCTCCATCGACAGGGCGAGGGAGACCCAGTACTTC
CDR3: CATSIDRARETQYF

J: TRBJ2-1
V: TRBV5-1
D: .
size: .
DNA: TGCGCCAGCAGCTGGGACTCCCCTCACAATGAGCAGTTCTTC
CDR3: CASSWDSPHNEQFF

J: TRBJ1-6
V: TRBV5-4
D: .
size: .
DNA: TGTGCCAGCAGCCAGGGACATAATATTAATAATTCACCCCTCCACTTT
CDR3: CASSQGHNINNSPLHF

J: TRBJ1-1
V: TRBV9
D: TRBD1
size: .
DNA: TGTGCCAGCAGCGTTTCGCGGACAGGGGGCACTGAAGCTTTCTTT
CDR3: CASSVSRTGGTEAFF

J: TRBJ1-6
V: TRBV6-1
D: TRBD1
size: once
DNA: TGTGCCAGCACCCCAGGACAGGGACATAATTCACCCCTCCACTTT
CDR3: CASTPGQGHNSPLHF

J: TRBJ2-1
V: TRBV5-1
D: .
size: .
DNA: TGCGCCAGCAGCCAGGAGGGTACGGGAGCTCAAAAGCAGTTCTTC
CDR3: CASSQEGTGAQKQFF

J: TRBJ2-7
V: TRBV6-5
D: .
size: .
DNA: TGTGCCAGCAGTTACCCTGCCTACGAGCAGTACTTC
CDR3: CASSYPAYEQYF

J: TRBJ2-7
V: TRBV18
D: TRBD2
size: .
DNA: TGTGCCAGCTCACTCGGGACTAGGAGCCCCGAGCAGTACTTC
CDR3: CASSLGTRSPEQYF

J: TRBJ1-1
V: TRBV6-6
D: .
size: .
DNA: TGTGCCAGCAGTCTAACGGACAGAAACACTGAAGCTTTCTTT
CDR3: CASSLTDRNTEAFF

J: TRBJ1-6
V: TRBV11-2
D: TRBD1
size: .
DNA: TGTGCCAGCAGCTCCCAGGTCCCATCCGGGACAGGGGGCAATTCACCCCTCCACTTT
CDR3: CASSSQVPSGTGGNSPLHF

J: TRBJ1-5
V: TRBV30
D: .
size: once
DNA: TGTGCCTGGGGAAGAACAGGGTTGGAAAATCAGCCCCAGCATTTT
CDR3: CAWGRTGLENQPQHF

J: TRBJ2-3
V: TRBV5-4
D: TRBD1
size: .
DNA: TGTGCCAGCATGGACAGGGTGGCCGCAGATACGCAGTATTTT
CDR3: CASMDRVAADTQYF

J: TRBJ2-7
V: TRBV28
D: .
size: .
DNA: TGTGCCAGCACGAGAGGGGCGTACGAGCAGTACTTC
CDR3: CASTRGAYEQYF

J: TRBJ2-1
V: TRBV25-1
D: .
size: once
DNA: TGTGCCAGCGGAGTGCCGCTAGCGAAATACAATGAGCAGTTCTTC
CDR3: CASGVPLAKYNEQFF

J: TRBJ2-5
V: TRBV5-1
D: .
size: .
DNA: TGCGCCAGCAGCTTGGACCCCCAAGAGACCCAGTACTTC
CDR3: CASSLDPQETQYF

J: TRBJ1-3
V: TRBV5-1
D: .
size: .
DNA: TGCGCCAGCAGCGCGAGGGCAGGGAGAAACACCATATATTTT
CDR3: CASSARAGRNTIYF

J: TRBJ1-2
V: TRBV10-3
D: .
size: .
DNA: TGTGCCATCAGTGATTTACAGAGATATGGCTACACCTTC
CDR3: CAISDLQRYGYTF

J: TRBJ2-3
V: TRBV10-2
D: .
size: .
DNA: TGCGCCAGCAGCGATTACAGGGAGATAAGCACAGATACGCAGTATTTT
CDR3: CASSDYREISTDTQYF

J: TRBJ1-3
V: TRBV7-2
D: TRBD1
size: .
DNA: TGTGCCAGCAGCACAGGGGGGTTGAGGGCCCGAAACACCATATATTTT
CDR3: CASSTGGLRARNTIYF

J: TRBJ1-6
V: TRBV11-2
D: .
size: .
DNA: TGTGCCAGCAGCTTAGACCCGACAGGATTTTTCTCCTATAATTCACCCCTCCACTTT
CDR3: CASSLDPTGFFSYNSPLHF

J: TRBJ1-6
V: TRBV19
D: TRBD1
size: .
DNA: TGTGCCAGTAGCCCGACAGGGTCTAATTCACCCCTCCACTTT
CDR3: CASSPTGSNSPLHF